This T cell receptor beta chain was retrieved from a study of metastatic and nonmetastatic thyroid tumors. Study-level background: Thyroid patients, malignant and benign, had repertoires compared across blood and tumor or nodule tissue.

In its sample, this clone was seen a few times. The CDR3 runs 14 residues. The V and J ends lost 10 bases and 1 base respectively, with 13 bases between them. Germline values: CDR1 MNHNS, CDR2 SASEGT. TCRdb re-called clones via MiXCR from the PCR reads. The sample has 2,500 to 3,000 clones, 27% seen once. Among the patients, none had received any treatment before thyroid surgery. This TCR was recovered from a female donor with papillary thyroid cancer or a benign thyroid nodule (not recorded which). Some clones in this sample may be carry-over from other donors' samples. The J gene is TRBJ2-2, the V gene TRBV6-1, with D maybe TRBD1 (6 bases). Source material: tumor tissue. CDR3 protein: CATSGQLNTGELFF. Written as DNA, the CDR3 is TGTGCCACCTCCGGACAGCTGAACACCGGGGAGCTGTTTTTT.